This T cell receptor beta chain was identified in a study of blood T cells in healthy people across ages. Findings and limits, study-wide: Long-lived donors exceeded aged donors in naive CD4+ cells and diversity. A roughly linear age-dependent decrease characterized TCR beta diversity per million T cells.

The CDR3 is 15 residues long. The germline V gene has CDR1 MNHEY and CDR2 SMNVEV (reference sequence). The use of a sample-barcoded 5' primer and a J-beta primer mix characterized a second PCR of about 7 to 12 cycles. Every cDNA molecule bore a tag from a template-switch adaptor containing 12 random nucleotides. TCRdb reanalysed the 5' RACE reads using MiXCR and keeps one entry per CDR3 protein. The sample has some 700,000 distinct CDR3 sequences; approximately 43% are singletons. A note on this clonotype: What it recognizes is unknown.

Donors gave around 10 milliliters of peripheral blood apiece. Material for sequencing was blood. The rearrangement links TRBV27 to TRBJ2-5; 9 bases line up with TRBD2. The J call may be in error: the DNA end matches TRBJ2-7 better. The receptor was isolated from a woman aged 60-70 years in good health. Here the CDR3 reads CASRSLAGDLHEQYF. The CDR3 DNA sequence: TGTGCCAGCAGGTCCTTAGCGGGAGACCTCCACGAGCAGTACTTC.